These 9 T cell receptor beta chains were sequenced from one sample in a study of human T cells and chemical hapten exposure. TCRdb reanalysed the RACE reads using MiXCR and keeps one entry per CDR3 protein. The sample yields approximately 80,000 distinct CDR3 sequences, about 10% seen once. Time point given: patch test 1, 2 weeks after DPC sensitization. Treatment noted: therapeutic diphenylcyclopropenone sensitization with weekly scalp DPC. The sequencing used whole blood, collected in connection with sensitization to the hapten diphenylcyclopropenone (DPC). These receptors were obtained from a woman aged 50 to 65 with alopecia areata. Some clones in this sample may be carry-over from other donors' samples.

The table lists this clonotype with a few counts. The CDR3: CSASGGTVNSLHF. DNA of the CDR3: TGCAGTGCTTCGGGCGGGACAGTAAATTCCCTCCACTTT. V is TRBV20-1 and J is TRBJ1-6; 7 nucleotides match TRBD1. Trimming at V came to 5 bases and at J to 14 bases, leaving 12 bases not matched to a gene. Germline loops: CDR1 DFQATT, CDR2 SNEGSKA (reference sequence). The CDR3 consists of 13 residues.

This clonotype was seen a handful of times. J is TRBJ1-2 and V is TRBV29-1; 7 nucleotides match TRBD1. Germline CDR1 SQVTM, CDR2 ANQGSEA. This CDR3 has 14 residues. V shed 0 bases, J shed 3 bases, and the junction held 4 bases outside the gene matches. In DNA form, the CDR3 reads TGCAGCGTTGAAGATCGCACAGGGGACTATGGCTACACCTTC. Translated, it gives CSVEDRTGDYGYTF.

This clonotype was counted many times. The rearrangement joins TRBV9 to TRBJ2-1; no reliable D call. Germline V gene data show CDR1 as SGDLS and CDR2 as YYNGEE. CDR3 length equals 15 residues. The V end lost 0 bases, the J end lost 0 bases, and 7 bases lay between the germline ends. CDR3 protein: CASSVGFRSYNEQFF. The CDR3 coding sequence is TGTGCCAGCAGCGTAGGTTTTCGCTCCTACAATGAGCAGTTCTTC.

This clonotype came up many times. The chain recombines TRBV7-2 with TRBJ1-2; weak D call: TRBD1 (5 bases). From germline, CDR1 is SGHTA and CDR2 FQGNSA. V lost 4 bases, J lost 3 bases, and 9 bases lay in between. The CDR3 sequence is 13 residues long. The CDR3 nucleotides read TGTGCCAGCAGCTCTCAGGGTCACTATGGCTACACCTTC. Translated: CASSSQGHYGYTF.

This clonotype was counted ten times or more. The chain uses TRBV7-9 and TRBJ1-5; D unclear. Germline V CDR1 and CDR2: SEHNR, FQNEAQ (reference sequence). Deletions cut 5 bases from V and 1 base from J, with 6 bases between. The CDR3 has 13 residues. The CDR3 nucleotides are TGTGCCAGCAGCCTAAACAGCAATCAGCCCCAGCATTTT. Its protein product is CASSLNSNQPQHF.

This clonotype was counted many times. The rearrangement joins TRBV28 to TRBJ1-5, with 8 bases identical to TRBD1. Per germline, CDR1 MDHEN and CDR2 SYDVKM. V shed 7 bases and J 3 bases; nucleotides not matched to a gene: 8. CDR3 length: 15 residues. The DNA of the CDR3 is TGTGCCAGCATCCAGGGACAGGTCCTCAATCAGCCCCAGCATTTT. Encoded protein: CASIQGQVLNQPQHF.

This clonotype was observed many times. Its ends do not fully match the called genes, so a read error is possible. V is TRBV18 and J is TRBJ1-2; a weak D match, TRBD1 (5 bases). This CDR3 has 14 amino acids. Germline CDR1 and CDR2: KGHSH and LQKENI. CDR3 sequence: CASSHNADSSVFPF. In nucleotides, the CDR3 is TGTGCCAGCTCACATAACGCCGACAGCTCTGTTTTTCCCTTC.

This clonotype was found many times. The gene calls are TRBV29-1 and TRBJ2-3, with D possibly TRBD2 on 7 matching bases. There are 13 residues in the CDR3. V was clipped by 6 bases and J by 5 bases, with 15 bases between them. Germline loops: CDR1 SQVTM, CDR2 ANQGSEA. The CDR3 DNA sequence: TGCAGCGTAGAGGGCGGGGGCAGAGATACGCAGTATTTT. This encodes CSVEGGGRDTQYF.

This chain uses TRBV20-1 with TRBJ1-6; D is ambiguous. Germline V gene sequence: CDR1 DFQATT, CDR2 SNEGSKA (reference sequence). V lost 0 bases to trimming and J lost 0 bases, with 15 bases between them. The CDR3 loop spans 18 amino acids. This CDR3 reads CSARDLGRESSYNSPLHF. CDR3 DNA sequence: TGCAGTGCTAGAGATCTCGGGCGGGAAAGCTCCTATAATTCACCCCTCCACTTT.